The 14 T cell receptor beta chains presented below share a single source sample, sequenced in a study of blood T cell repertoires in COVID-19. The repertoire was sequenced with immunoSEQ multiplex PCR; TCRdb's copy has only in-frame clones and lacks some. The profile shows about 390,000 clones, about 90% of them singletons. Sequencing input: peripheral blood. The receptors derive from a woman aged 55-70 years with COVID-19, enrolled during active disease.

This chain links TRBV3-1 (or the pseudogene TRBV3-2) with TRBJ2-1; 7 bases line up with TRBD1. This CDR3 has 14 amino acids. V lost 5 bases and J lost 10; bases outside the gene matches: 11. Germline V CDR1 and CDR2: LGHDT, YNNKEL (reference sequence). CDR3 in amino acids: CASSYRPGTAEQFF. CDR3 DNA: TGTGCCAGCAGCTACCGTCCCGGGACAGCAGAGCAGTTCTTC.

This clone showed up just a few times. The chain employs TRBV18 and TRBJ2-2; 7 nucleotides align to TRBD1. J was trimmed by 6 bases and V by 3 bases; bases with no gene match: 7. The CDR3 is 15 residues long. Germline assignment: CDR1 KGHSH and CDR2 LQKENI. In DNA form, the CDR3 reads TGTGCCAGCTCACCCGGGACAGATGGATCCGGGGAGCTGTTTTTT. The encoded protein is CASSPGTDGSGELFF.

This clone appeared once. The chain recombines TRBV4-2 with TRBJ1-5, with D possibly being TRBD1 (6 bases). Deletions cut 2 bases from V and 0 bases from J, with 17 bases between. Germline V lookup: CDR1 LGHNA, CDR2 YNFKEQ. The length of the CDR3 is 18 residues. The CDR3 coding sequence is TGTGCCAGCAGCCAACTAGGGCAGGGGACCTATAGCAATCAGCCCCAGCATTTT. Protein sequence: CASSQLGQGTYSNQPQHF.

This clone has just a few counts. J is TRBJ1-2 and V is TRBV7-2; D perhaps matches TRBD1 (5 bases). CDR1 and CDR2 from the germline V gene are SGHTA and FQGNSA. V was shortened by 5 bases and J by 5 bases, with 21 bases between the two germline ends. The CDR3 loop spans 16 amino acids. CDR3 loop: CASSPHEDRWIYGYTF. In DNA form, the CDR3 reads TGTGCCAGCAGCCCACACGAAGACAGATGGATTTATGGCTACACCTTC. Complete variable domain (other parts from reference TRBV7-2 and TRBJ1-2): GAGVSQSPSNKVTEKGKDVELRCDPISGHTALYWYRQSLGQGLEFLIYFQGNSAPDKSGLPSDRFSAERTGGSVSTLTIQRTQQEDSAVYLCASSPHEDRWIYGYTFGSGTRLTVV.

The V gene is TRBV4-2, the J gene TRBJ1-3; TRBD1 matches 7 bases. CDR3 length: 17 residues. In germline, CDR1 is LGHNA, CDR2 YNFKEQ. J gave up 2 bases and V 0 bases, and 7 bases lay outside the gene matches. As DNA, the CDR3 is TGTGCCAGCAGCCAAGATAGTAGGACAGGCGCTGGAAACACCATATATTTT. It specifies CASSQDSRTGAGNTIYF.

The genes are TRBV19 and TRBJ2-7; D is perhaps TRBD2 (6 bases). Trimming took 2 bases from V and 7 from J, leaving 15 bases between them. The germline gives CDR1 LNHDA, CDR2 SQIVND (reference sequence). The CDR3 consists of 14 residues. The CDR3 DNA reads as TGTGCCAGTAGTATAACTAGCAGACCTGAAGAGCAGTACTTC. Its translation: CASSITSRPEEQYF.

This chain uses TRBV7-2 with TRBJ1-2; TRBD1 aligns across 8 bases. Trimming at V came to 2 bases and at J to 4 bases, leaving 6 bases not matched to a gene. Germline V gene sequence: CDR1 SGHTA, CDR2 FQGNSA. The CDR3 has 15 amino acids. DNA for the CDR3: TGTGCCAGCAGCTTATATGGGACAGGTCTCTATGGCTACACCTTC. It codes for CASSLYGTGLYGYTF.

This clone was picked up one time. The genes are TRBV7-3 and TRBJ2-3, with a possible D match to TRBD1 (5 bases). This CDR3 has 14 amino acids. Germline V gives CDR1 SGHTA, CDR2 FQGTGA. Trimming removed 2 bases from V and 3 bases from J, with 9 bases in between. CDR3 amino acids: CASSLYAGTDTQYF. For the CDR3, the DNA is TGTGCCAGCAGCTTATATGCAGGGACAGATACGCAGTATTTT.

This clone has a single count. The chain joins TRBV27 to TRBJ1-5, with D possibly matching TRBD1 (5 bases). V lost 6 bases and J 6 bases, leaving 18 bases between the germline ends. This CDR3 has 15 amino acids. Germline CDR1 MNHEY, CDR2 SMNVEV (reference sequence). The CDR3 is CASSPLWGGGQPQHF. CDR3 nucleotide sequence: TGTGCCAGCAGCCCCCTCTGGGGCGGGGGTCAGCCCCAGCATTTT.

The chain combines TRBV6-5 with TRBJ2-2, with 12 bases that match TRBD1. J lost 4 bases, V lost 6 bases, and 3 bases had no gene match. Germline V gene data show CDR1 as MNHEY and CDR2 as SVGAGI. The CDR3 is 15 residues long. This CDR3 reads CASSGTGGSTGELFF. Written as DNA, the CDR3 is TGTGCCAGCAGCGGGACAGGGGGCTCCACCGGGGAGCTGTTTTTT.

The rearrangement uses TRBV5-1 and TRBJ1-1; D is possibly TRBD1 (5 bases). Trimming took off 4 bases at V and 0 bases at J, with 16 bases between the two ends. Germline V gene lookup returns CDR1 SGHRS and CDR2 YFSETQ. The CDR3 sequence is 16 residues long. DNA for the CDR3: TGCGCCAGCAGCGAGGAAAGGGGCGCGGTGAACACTGAAGCTTTCTTT. Amino acids: CASSEERGAVNTEAFF.

This clone showed up just a few times. Here the CDR3 reads CARSCRDRRSVEQYF. The CDR3 nucleotides are TGTGCCAGAAGCTGCCGGGACAGGAGATCGGTCGAGCAGTACTTC. The chain employs TRBV5-3 and TRBJ2-7; 8 bases line up with TRBD1. TRBV5-3 is an open reading frame, and its role is uncertain. V gave up 3 bases and J gave up 6 bases; unmatched junction bases: 11. The CDR3 sequence is 15 residues long.

The chain carries TRBV7-6 and TRBJ1-3; a possible D gene is TRBD1 (5 bases). The CDR3 consists of 15 residues. Germline V gene data show CDR1 as SGHVS and CDR2 as FNYEAQ. V was pared by 5 bases and J by 0 bases, with 11 bases between. CDR3 region: CASSPGVGSGNTIYF. Here the CDR3 DNA reads TGTGCCAGCAGCCCGGGGGTAGGCTCTGGAAACACCATATATTTT.

A few counts support this clone. This sequence joins TRBV5-6 and TRBJ1-2, with 9 bases aligning to TRBD1. The trim removed 2 bases at V and 5 bases at J, leaving 7 bases unmatched. Germline values: CDR1 SGHDT, CDR2 YYEEEE. This CDR3 comprises 15 residues. In nucleotides, the CDR3 is TGTGCCAGCAGCTTTCGGGGACAGGGACCTTATGGCTACACCTTC. This translates into CASSFRGQGPYGYTF.